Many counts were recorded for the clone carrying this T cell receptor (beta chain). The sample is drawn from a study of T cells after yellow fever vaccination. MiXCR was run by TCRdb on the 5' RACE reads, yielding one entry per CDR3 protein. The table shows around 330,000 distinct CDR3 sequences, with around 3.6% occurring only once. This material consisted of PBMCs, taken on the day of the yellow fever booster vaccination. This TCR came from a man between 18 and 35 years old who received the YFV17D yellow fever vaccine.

The CDR3 loop reads CAWSVGLAGSRETQYF. CDR3 nucleotide sequence: TGTGCCTGGAGTGTAGGACTAGCGGGGTCTCGAGAGACCCAGTACTTC. J is TRBJ2-5 and V is TRBV30, with 12 bases aligning to TRBD2. This CDR3 region has 16 residues. The J segment lost 4 bases and the V segment lost 0 bases, leaving 6 bases of the junction unmatched. Germline V gene sequence: CDR1 GTSNPN, CDR2 SVGIG (reference sequence).